This TCR beta chain was observed in a study of blood T cell repertoires in COVID-19. Turning to the study itself: Samples representing acute and convalescent COVID-19 were sourced from the United States, Italy and Spain.

Profiled with immunoSEQ multiplex PCR; TCRdb holds only in-frame clones, not every one. Of 250,000 to 300,000 clones detected, roughly nine tenths appear once; the ten largest clones hold around 1.3%. The cohort comprised adults aged about 18 to 100 years residing in approximately 25 US areas. Cohort placement rested on clinical history that participants reported themselves. Germline CDR1 reads SEHNR; CDR2 reads FQNEAQ (reference sequence). The CDR3 contains 15 residues. Trimming at V came to 5 bases and at J to 8 bases, leaving 10 bases not matched to a gene. This TCR was sampled from a human donor in a cohort exposed to, infected with or recovered from COVID-19 (not recorded which). The donor label of this sample is uncertain. The chain uses TRBV7-9 and TRBJ2-1, with TRBD2 matching 9 bases. Sequenced sample: PBMCs or T cells enriched from blood (not recorded which). The CDR3 spells CASSLAAGGLDEQFF. The CDR3, as DNA: TGTGCCAGCAGCCTCGCAGCGGGGGGATTGGATGAGCAGTTCTTC.